Below are 26 T cell receptor beta chains sequenced from a single sample in a study of T cell responses to AZD1222 COVID-19 vaccine. The data were produced by immunoSEQ multiplex PCR, yet TCRdb's version contains in-frame clones alone and is incomplete. The data hold approximately 170,000 clones, with 94% observed a single time. The sample here was peripheral blood, taken 28 days after the second AZD1222 dose. The receptors come from an adult who received the AZD1222 COVID-19 vaccine.

The chain is built from TRBV19 and TRBJ1-1; possibly TRBD1 for D (5 bases). Trimming cost V 4 bases and J 0 bases, with 9 bases left between them. From germline, CDR1 is LNHDA and CDR2 SQIVND (reference sequence). This CDR3 spans 14 amino acids. CDR3 coding DNA: TGTGCCAGTAGTAGGAACAGGTTGAACACTGAAGCTTTCTTT. Protein sequence: CASSRNRLNTEAFF. Supplemented by reference TRBV19 and TRBJ1-1, the full variable domain reads DGGITQSPKYLFRKEGQNVTLSCEQNLNHDAMYWYRQDPGQGLRLIYYSQIVNDFQKGDIAEGYSVSREKKESFPLTVTSAQKNPTAFYLCASSRNRLNTEAFFGQGTRLTVV.

CDR3 bases: TGTGCCAGCTCACCACTGGACTCCGCTGGGAATTCACCCCTCCACTTT. It codes for CASSPLDSAGNSPLHF. The chain carries TRBV18 and TRBJ1-6; the D is unclear. V gave up 1 base and J gave up 7 bases, with 14 bases separating them. CDR3 length: 16 residues. The germline V gene encodes CDR1 KGHSH and CDR2 LQKENI.

The rearrangement links TRBV5-4 to TRBJ2-2; D may be TRBD1 (6 bases). The CDR3 is made up of 17 amino acids. Germline V gene sequence: CDR1 SGHNT, CDR2 YYREEE (reference sequence). Trimming removed 4 bases from V and 2 bases from J, with 18 bases in between. The CDR3 protein is CASSLVGATYNTGELFF. Written as DNA, the CDR3 is TGTGCCAGCAGCCTGGTGGGGGCCACGTATAACACCGGGGAGCTGTTTTTT.

V and J are TRBV18 and TRBJ1-5; TRBD1 is a possible D gene (5 bases). The CDR3 covers 14 residues. V lost 3 bases and J lost 7, with 13 bases in between. Germline-derived CDR1 and CDR2 are KGHSH and LQKENI. CDR3 sequence reads: CASSPSAGEQPQHF. The CDR3, as DNA: TGTGCCAGCTCACCCTCCGCGGGGGAGCAGCCCCAGCATTTT.

The V gene is TRBV4-2, the J gene TRBJ1-1; D ambiguous. The CDR3 spans 14 residues. Trimming cost V 0 bases and J 1 base, with 6 bases left between them. Germline lookup yields CDR1 LGHNA and CDR2 YNFKEQ. The CDR3: CASSQDAGNTEAFF. The CDR3, as DNA: TGTGCCAGCAGCCAAGATGCAGGGAACACTGAAGCTTTCTTT.

The V call is TRBV19, the J call TRBJ2-1; maybe TRBD2 (5 bases). V was cut by 10 bases and J by 6 bases, with 16 bases left in between. Germline CDR1 is LNHDA and CDR2 is SQIVND (reference sequence). The CDR3 is made up of 13 amino acids. DNA of the CDR3: TGTGCCACCAGTATTGGGCTAGCCAATGAGCAGTTCTTC. Translating gives CATSIGLANEQFF.

This chain connects TRBV9 to TRBJ2-2, with a possible D match to TRBD2 (5 bases). Germline lookup yields CDR1 SGDLS and CDR2 YYNGEE. V was trimmed by 3 bases and J by 0 bases, leaving 12 bases between them. This CDR3 comprises 16 residues. Written as DNA, the CDR3 is TGTGCCAGCAGCGCTCCCAGCGGAGCGAACACCGGGGAGCTGTTTTTT. This translates into CASSAPSGANTGELFF.

The chain is built from TRBV12-3 or TRBV12-4 and TRBJ2-1, with D uncertain. The CDR3 contains 11 residues. Trimming cost V 2 bases and J 8 bases, with 4 bases left between them. This CDR3 reads CASSLWDEQFF. DNA of the CDR3: TGTGCCAGCAGTTTATGGGATGAGCAGTTCTTC.

This chain links TRBV28 with TRBJ2-1, with 11 positions matching TRBD1. Trimming removed 6 bases from V and 7 bases from J; junction bases left unmatched: 11. CDR3 length: 16 amino acids. Per germline, CDR1 MDHEN and CDR2 SYDVKM. The CDR3 DNA reads TGTGCCAGCAGCCGACGAAGGACAGGGGGCTGGAATGAGCAGTTCTTC. Protein product: CASSRRRTGGWNEQFF. Based on the CDR3 plus reference TRBV28 and TRBJ2-1, the full variable domain is DVKVTQSSRYLVKRTGEKVFLECVQDMDHENMFWYRQDPGLGLRLIYFSYDVKMKEKGDIPEGYSVSREKKERFSLILESASTNQTSMYLCASSRRRTGGWNEQFFGPGTRLTVL.

The gene calls are TRBV5-4 and TRBJ1-3; D uncertain. From germline, CDR1 is SGHNT and CDR2 YYREEE (reference sequence). This CDR3 is built from 14 residues. The ends were cut back, 4 bases at V and 0 bases at J, with 8 bases in the middle. DNA of the CDR3: TGTGCCAGCAGCGGCGGGCTCTCTGGAAACACCATATATTTT. Translated: CASSGGLSGNTIYF.

V and J are TRBV20-1 and TRBJ2-1, with D perhaps TRBD1 (6 bases). V lost 5 bases and J lost 8, with 10 bases in between. Per the germline V gene, CDR1 is DFQATT and CDR2 is SNEGSKA (reference sequence). There are 11 residues in the CDR3. DNA for the CDR3: TGCAGTGCTGGAAGGGGGTATGAGCAGTTCTTC. Translating gives CSAGRGYEQFF.

The rearrangement links TRBV27 to TRBJ2-7, with a weak D call TRBD2 (7 bases). Per the germline V gene, CDR1 is MNHEY and CDR2 is SMNVEV (reference sequence). V was trimmed by 6 bases and J by 7 bases, leaving 10 bases between them. The CDR3 has 11 amino acids. CDR3 amino acids: CASRGGREQYF. DNA of the CDR3: TGTGCCAGCAGGGGGGGGCGGGAGCAGTACTTC.

The V and J genes are TRBV20-1 and TRBJ2-3; D is undetermined. CDR3 length equals 11 residues. Germline V lookup: CDR1 DFQATT, CDR2 SNEGSKA (reference sequence). V shed 3 bases and J shed 2 bases, with 3 bases lying between them. The CDR3 sequence: CSASLTDTQYF. DNA for the CDR3: TGCAGTGCTAGCCTCACAGATACGCAGTATTTT.

V usage is TRBV6-5 and J usage is TRBJ2-5, with 8 bases matching TRBD1. From germline, CDR1 is MNHEY and CDR2 SVGAGI. The ends lost 6 bases at V and 4 bases at J; junction bases unmatched: 7. There are 14 residues in the CDR3. In DNA, the CDR3 is TGTGCCAGCAGCTCTGCAGGGGGCTTAGAGACCCAGTACTTC. Its translation: CASSSAGGLETQYF.

This clone turned up a few times. V and J are TRBV12-3 or TRBV12-4 and TRBJ2-1; D is possibly TRBD2 (6 bases). Trimming shortened V by 3 bases and J by 10 bases, and 13 bases separated the two germline ends. This CDR3 comprises 13 residues. The CDR3 DNA is TGTGCCAGCAGTTTCCTGGTCCGGGAGGAGCAGTTCTTC. Amino acid sequence: CASSFLVREEQFF.

The chain recombines TRBV6-4 with TRBJ2-1; 9 nucleotides match TRBD2. J was trimmed by 6 bases and V by 0 bases; bases with no gene match: 3. Germline V gives CDR1 MRHNA, CDR2 SNTAGT. The CDR3 has 15 residues. Here the CDR3 reads CASSDSSSGSNEQFF. CDR3 sequence (DNA): TGTGCCAGCAGTGACTCTAGTAGCGGGAGCAATGAGCAGTTCTTC.

V usage is TRBV6-5 and J usage is TRBJ2-7; 8 nucleotides align to TRBD1. In germline, CDR1 is MNHEY, CDR2 SVGAGI. This CDR3 contains 14 residues. V gave up 6 bases and J gave up 0 bases; unmatched junction bases: 4. The CDR3 region has the DNA TGTGCCAGCAGGCCCGGACAGGGCTCCTACGAGCAGTACTTC. This gives the protein CASRPGQGSYEQYF.

This chain links TRBV30 with TRBJ1-5; D may be TRBD1 (6 bases). V was pared by 4 bases and J by 3 bases, with 13 bases between. The CDR3 is made up of 14 amino acids. Germline V gene sequence: CDR1 GTSNPN, CDR2 SVGIG (reference sequence). The CDR3 sequence is CAWKVGGANQPQHF. The DNA for the CDR3 is TGTGCCTGGAAAGTAGGGGGTGCCAATCAGCCCCAGCATTTT.

The V gene is TRBV6-5, the J gene TRBJ1-5, with 9 bases fitting TRBD1. Germline CDR1 and CDR2: MNHEY and SVGAGI. This CDR3 contains 15 residues. V shed 7 bases, J shed 3 bases, and the junction held 7 bases outside the gene matches. The chain's CDR3 is CASNLGQGFNQPQHF. The CDR3 nucleotides are TGTGCCAGCAATTTAGGACAGGGGTTCAATCAGCCCCAGCATTTT.

This clone was observed a few times. The chain has TRBV30 and TRBJ1-4; 8 positions match TRBD1. Losses at the gene ends were 7 bases for V and 8 bases for J; bases not matched to a gene: 9. Germline V gives CDR1 GTSNPN, CDR2 SVGIG (reference sequence). The CDR3 is made up of 13 amino acids. The CDR3 DNA reads as TGTGCCTTCCAACAGGGGGGAGGAGAAAAACTGTTTTTT. This codes for CAFQQGGGEKLFF.

The chain couples TRBV5-5 to TRBJ2-1, with 8 bases fitting TRBD1. Trimming took 4 bases from V and 3 from J; bases not matched to a gene: 9. The CDR3 sequence is 16 residues long. Germline lookup yields CDR1 SGHKS and CDR2 YYEKEE (reference sequence). The CDR3 nucleotides are TGTGCCAGCAGCGCGGTACAGGGGGAGAACTACAATGAGCAGTTCTTC. Its translation is CASSAVQGENYNEQFF. Supplemented by reference TRBV5-5 and TRBJ2-1, the full variable domain reads DAGVTQSPTHLIKTRGQQVTLRCSPISGHKSVSWYQQVLGQGPQFIFQYYEKEERGRGNFPDRFSARQFPNYSSELNVNALLLGDSALYLCASSAVQGENYNEQFFGPGTRLTVL.

In this sample, this clone turned up once. The chain couples TRBV3-1 (or the pseudogene TRBV3-2) to TRBJ2-2; TRBD2 aligns across 10 bases. The CDR3 totals 17 residues. V lost 4 bases to trimming and J lost 3 bases; unmatched junction nucleotides: 8. The germline V gene has CDR1 LGHDT and CDR2 YNNKEL (reference sequence). This chain's CDR3 is CASSPPIAGGYTGELFF. The CDR3 nucleotides read TGTGCCAGCAGCCCCCCTATAGCGGGAGGATACACCGGGGAGCTGTTTTTT.

The chain carries TRBV29-1 and TRBJ2-7; 13 bases agree with TRBD2. The CDR3 sequence is 12 residues long. The germline V gene has CDR1 SQVTM and CDR2 ANQGSEA. V dropped 8 bases and J dropped 6; count of bases not matched to a gene: 4. The CDR3 reads CSLRLAGGEQYF. CDR3 coding DNA: TGCAGCCTACGACTAGCGGGAGGCGAGCAGTACTTC.

This clone appeared once. The V and J genes are TRBV30 and TRBJ1-3; 7 bases are a match to TRBD1. CDR3 size: 18 residues. CDR1 is GTSNPN and CDR2 is SVGIG in the germline V gene (reference sequence). Trimming took 0 bases from V and 0 from J; bases not matched to a gene: 11. CDR3 sequence reads: CAWSVWSTGPGSGNTIYF. The CDR3 DNA reads TGTGCCTGGAGTGTATGGTCGACAGGGCCCGGCTCTGGAAACACCATATATTTT. The full variable domain, its missing parts supplied by reference TRBV30 and TRBJ1-3, is SQTIHQWPATLVQPVGSPLSLECTVEGTSNPNLYWYRQAAGRGLQLLFYSVGIGQISSEVPQNLSASRPQDRQFILSSKKLLLSDSGFYLCAWSVWSTGPGSGNTIYFGEGSWLTVV.

This chain links TRBV18 with TRBJ1-4; 8 nucleotides align to TRBD1. There are 18 residues in the CDR3. V was clipped by 0 bases and J by 0 bases; unmatched bases: 6. Germline V gives CDR1 KGHSH, CDR2 LQKENI. CDR3 sequence reads: CASSPPPTGVATNEKLFF. As DNA, the CDR3 is TGTGCCAGCTCACCACCGCCGACAGGGGTTGCAACTAATGAAAAACTGTTTTTT.

The rearrangement uses TRBV12-3 or TRBV12-4 and TRBJ1-3; D is unresolved. V was trimmed by 7 bases and J by 4 bases, leaving 8 bases between them. The CDR3 totals 12 residues. The CDR3 DNA sequence: TGTGCCAGCACCCCTTGGGGAAACACCATATATTTT. This encodes CASTPWGNTIYF.